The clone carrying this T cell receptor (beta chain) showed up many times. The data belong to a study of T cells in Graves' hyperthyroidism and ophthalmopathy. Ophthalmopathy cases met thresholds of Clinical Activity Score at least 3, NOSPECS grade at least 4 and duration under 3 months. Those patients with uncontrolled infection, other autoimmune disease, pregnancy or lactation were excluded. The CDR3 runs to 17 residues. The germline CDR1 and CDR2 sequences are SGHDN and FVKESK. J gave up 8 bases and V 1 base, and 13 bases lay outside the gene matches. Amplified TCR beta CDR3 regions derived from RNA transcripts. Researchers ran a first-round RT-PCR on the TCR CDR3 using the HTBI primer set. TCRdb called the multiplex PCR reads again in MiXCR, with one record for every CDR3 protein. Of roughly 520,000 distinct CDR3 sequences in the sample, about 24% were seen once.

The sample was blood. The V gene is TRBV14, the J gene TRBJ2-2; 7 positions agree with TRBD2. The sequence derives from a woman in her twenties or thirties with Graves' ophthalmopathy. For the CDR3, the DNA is TGTGCCAGCAGCCAAGTACCTCCCGGACTAGGCAGTGGGGAGCTGTTTTTT. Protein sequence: CASSQVPPGLGSGELFF.